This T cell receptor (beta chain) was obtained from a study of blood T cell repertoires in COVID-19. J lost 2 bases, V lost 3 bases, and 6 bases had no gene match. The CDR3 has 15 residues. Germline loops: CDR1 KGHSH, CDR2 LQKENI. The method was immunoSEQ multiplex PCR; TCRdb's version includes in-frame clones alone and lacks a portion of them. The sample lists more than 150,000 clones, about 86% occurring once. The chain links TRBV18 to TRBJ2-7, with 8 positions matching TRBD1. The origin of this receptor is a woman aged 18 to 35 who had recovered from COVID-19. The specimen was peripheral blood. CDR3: CASSPQTGAAYEQYV. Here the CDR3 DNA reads TGTGCCAGCTCACCCCAGACAGGGGCGGCCTACGAGCAGTACGTC.